Only one count was recorded for the clone carrying this T cell receptor beta chain. The antigen is unknown. This CDR3 is built from 16 residues. Germline-derived CDR1 and CDR2 are SEHNR and FQNEAQ (reference sequence). The V segment lost 4 bases and the J segment 4 bases; nucleotides outside the gene matches: 10. The data were obtained in a study of OX40 agonist ivuxolimab in advanced cancers. Study overall: Prior anti-PD-1, anti-PD-L1 or anti-CTLA-4 therapy did not bar entry, and more than 35% had some.

Libraries were prepared by immunoSEQ multiplex PCR; TCRdb keeps only in-frame clonotypes and omits some of them. The sample lists about 83,000 clones; roughly 80% were seen once. Overall study findings and caveats: At doses 0.1 to 3.0 mg/kg, CD4+ and CD8+ clones expanded.

Specimen: CD4+ or CD8+ T cells sorted from blood, collected in a trial of the OX40 agonist ivuxolimab. The chain uses TRBV7-9 and TRBJ1-3, with TRBD1 identical over 7 bases. The sequence was collected from an adult with an advanced solid tumor such as melanoma, head and neck, liver or kidney cancer. The CDR3 bases are TGTGCCAGCAGCTCAACTACAGGGGCTTTGGGAAACACCATATATTTT. It translates to CASSSTTGALGNTIYF.